The 12 T cell receptor beta chains reported below all come from one sample, sequenced in a study of early T cells in non-severe SARS-CoV-2 infection. TCRdb reanalysed the 5' RACE reads using MiXCR and keeps one entry per CDR3 protein. The sample yields around 50,000 distinct CDR3 sequences, 5.5% to 7.5% seen once. Sequenced: whole blood. These receptors came from an adult who was a healthcare worker with PCR-confirmed SARS-CoV-2 infection or an uninfected control (not recorded which).

This rearrangement joins TRBV6-2 or TRBV6-3 to TRBJ1-1; the D gene is possibly TRBD1 (5 bases). Trimming left V 2 bases short and J 2 bases short, with 9 bases between. The CDR3 loop spans 14 amino acids. Germline-derived CDR1 and CDR2 are MNHEY and SVGEGT. CDR3: CASSYLRGNTEAFF. The CDR3 DNA follows: TGTGCCAGCAGTTACCTACGGGGCAACACTGAAGCTTTCTTT.

This clonotype was counted a few times. CDR3 loop: CASTSPGTSGALYEQYF. CDR3 coding DNA: TGTGCCAGCACCTCCCCTGGGACTAGCGGGGCCCTCTACGAGCAGTACTTC. The chain is built from TRBV6-5 and TRBJ2-7, with TRBD2 identical over 13 bases. The CDR3 has 17 residues. V gave up 7 bases and J gave up 3 bases; unmatched junction bases: 12. Looked up from germline, CDR1 is MNHEY and CDR2 is SVGAGI.

There are many counts of this clonotype. The V call is TRBV20-1, the J call TRBJ1-2; possibly TRBD1 for D (6 bases). V gave up 2 bases and J gave up 4 bases, with 8 bases separating them. Germline values: CDR1 DFQATT, CDR2 SNEGSKA (reference sequence). This CDR3 contains 12 residues. CDR3 nucleotides: TGCAGTGCTAGATCGGACAGCTATGGCTACACCTTC. The encoded protein is CSARSDSYGYTF.

The chain uses TRBV24-1 and TRBJ2-7; D gene uncertain. The CDR3 length is 12 residues. Between the trimmed V and J ends, which lost 3 bases and 7 bases, there was a span of 9 bases. Germline V CDR1 and CDR2: KGHDR, SFDVKD. The CDR3 protein is CATSDLGREQYF. CDR3 nucleotide sequence: TGTGCCACCAGTGATCTGGGAAGGGAGCAGTACTTC.

This clonotype was seen a few times. The CDR3 sequence: CSVAPSANSYEQYF. CDR3 nucleotide sequence: TGCAGCGTTGCCCCTAGCGCTAACTCCTACGAGCAGTACTTC. The V and J genes are TRBV29-1 and TRBJ2-7; perhaps TRBD2 as D (6 bases). Trimming shortened V by 4 bases and J by 0 bases, and 13 bases separated the two germline ends. Germline values: CDR1 SQVTM, CDR2 ANQGSEA. This CDR3 spans 14 amino acids.

This clonotype was seen many times. The rearrangement uses TRBV6-2 or TRBV6-3 and TRBJ1-1, with a weak D call TRBD1 (5 bases). Germline V gives CDR1 MNHEY, CDR2 SVGEGT. Trimming stripped 2 bases from V and 7 bases from J, with 14 bases between. This CDR3 has 14 residues. The CDR3 reads CASSYHRGANEAFF. As DNA, the CDR3 is TGTGCCAGCAGTTACCACCGCGGGGCCAATGAAGCTTTCTTT.

The table lists this clonotype with many counts. The J gene is TRBJ1-2, the V gene TRBV29-1, with D uncertain. This CDR3 contains 14 residues. V was clipped by 4 bases and J by 4 bases, with 16 bases between them. CDR1 SQVTM and CDR2 ANQGSEA come from the germline V gene. CDR3 region: CSVVDSSMGYGYTF. DNA of the CDR3: TGCAGCGTTGTTGATAGTTCAATGGGCTATGGCTACACCTTC.

The table lists this clonotype with a few counts. The chain links TRBV15 to TRBJ1-2, with TRBD1 matching 7 bases. V was pared by 5 bases and J by 2 bases, with 8 bases of the junction left unmatched. Germline V CDR1 and CDR2: LNHNV, YYDKDF (reference sequence). This CDR3 has 15 amino acids. CDR3 DNA: TGTGCCACCAGCCGGAACAGGGGCCTCAACTATGGCTACACCTTC. Translated: CATSRNRGLNYGYTF.

This clonotype has ten or more counts. An end of the junction does not agree with germline; a read error may underlie this. The V call is TRBV7-7, the J call TRBJ2-5; 7 nucleotides line up with TRBD1. The CDR3 loop spans 14 amino acids. CDR1 and CDR2 (germline): SSHAT, FNYEAQ (reference sequence). The CDR3 sequence: CASSRQGDKETQYF. For the CDR3, the DNA is TGTGCTAGCAGCCGACAGGGCGATAAAGAGACCCAGTACTTC. Together with reference TRBV7-7 and TRBJ2-5, the CDR3 gives the full variable domain: GAGVSQSPRYKVTKRGQDVTLRCDPISSHATLYWYQQALGQGPEFLTYFNYEAQPDKSGLPSDRFSAERPEGSISTLTIQRTEQRDSAMYRCASSRQGDKETQYFGPGTRLLVL.

This clonotype showed up many times. The chain employs TRBV6-5 and TRBJ1-5; 7 nucleotides align to TRBD1. The CDR3 is 14 amino acids. Germline V gene lookup returns CDR1 MNHEY and CDR2 SVGAGI. The V gene end was trimmed by 9 bases and the J gene end by 0 bases; junction bases not matched to a gene: 5. CDR3 bases: TGTGCCAGTAGACAGGGTTATAGCAATCAGCCCCAGCATTTT. Its translation: CASRQGYSNQPQHF.

This clonotype was counted at least ten times. CDR3 sequence: CASSWGPSNTGELFF. The DNA of the CDR3 is TGTGCCAGCTCCTGGGGTCCGTCGAACACCGGGGAGCTGTTTTTT. This chain connects TRBV2 to TRBJ2-2; D unresolved. Trimming pared 8 bases from V and 0 bases from J, leaving 13 bases between. The length of the CDR3 is 15 residues. The germline V gene has CDR1 SNHLY and CDR2 FYNNEI.

Only a few counts were recorded for this clonotype. This rearrangement joins TRBV2 to TRBJ1-2; 8 bases line up with TRBD1. Germline V lookup: CDR1 SNHLY, CDR2 FYNNEI. Germline trimming cut 9 bases from V and 1 base from J; bases unmatched to any gene: 10. The CDR3 is 15 residues long. CDR3 protein: CASMTGTGGNYGYTF. CDR3 DNA: TGTGCCAGTATGACAGGGACAGGCGGTAACTATGGCTACACCTTC.